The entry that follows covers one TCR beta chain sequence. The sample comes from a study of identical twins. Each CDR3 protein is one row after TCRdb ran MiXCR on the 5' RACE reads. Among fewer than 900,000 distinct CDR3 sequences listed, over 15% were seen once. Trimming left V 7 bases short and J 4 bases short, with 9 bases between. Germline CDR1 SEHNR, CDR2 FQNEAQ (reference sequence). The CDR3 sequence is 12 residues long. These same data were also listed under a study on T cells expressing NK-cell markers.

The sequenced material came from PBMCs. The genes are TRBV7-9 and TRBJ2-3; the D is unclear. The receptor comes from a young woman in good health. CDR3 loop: CASNPSADTQYF. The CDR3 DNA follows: TGTGCCAGCAACCCTTCGGCAGATACGCAGTATTTT.